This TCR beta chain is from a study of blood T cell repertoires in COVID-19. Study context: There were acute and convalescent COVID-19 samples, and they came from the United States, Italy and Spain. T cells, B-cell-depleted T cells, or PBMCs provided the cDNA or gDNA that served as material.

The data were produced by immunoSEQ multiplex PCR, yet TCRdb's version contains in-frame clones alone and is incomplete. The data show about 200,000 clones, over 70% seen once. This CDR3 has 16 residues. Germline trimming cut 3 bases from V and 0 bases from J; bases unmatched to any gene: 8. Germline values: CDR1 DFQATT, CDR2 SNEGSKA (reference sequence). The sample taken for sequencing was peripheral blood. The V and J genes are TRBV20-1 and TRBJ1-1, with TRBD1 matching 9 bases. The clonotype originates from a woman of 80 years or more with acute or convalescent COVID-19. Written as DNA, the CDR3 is TGCAGTGCTAGTAGGACAGGGGCGAGGGTGAACACTGAAGCTTTCTTT. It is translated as CSASRTGARVNTEAFF.